A selection of T cell receptor beta chains follows, all from one sample in a study of blood T cell repertoires in COVID-19. Assay used: immunoSEQ multiplex PCR; TCRdb lists only in-frame clones, some missing. The sample records about 60,000 clones, nearly 80% being singletons. Sequencing was done on a sample of peripheral blood. The receptors were sampled from a human donor in a cohort sampled during active COVID-19. Each CDR3 is given with its conserved first and last residue. D genes are given only for firm matches. The size of a clone is reported for some rows only, either as once, few or many, or as a class for expanded clones.

>TRBD1|TRBV9|NA|TRBJ1-2
TGTGCCAGCAGCGCGCAGGGGGCCGGCTACACCTTC
CASSAQGAGYTF
>NA|TRBV5-1|NA|TRBJ1-1
TGCGCCAGCAGCTACGCAGGGGCGGGGGACACTGAAGCTTTCTTT
CASSYAGAGDTEAFF
>NA|TRBV3-1/TRBV3-2|medium-sized|TRBJ2-7
TGTGCCAGCAGCCTACACTGGGGGGTTTCCCTCCACGAGCAGTACTTC
CASSLHWGVSLHEQYF
>NA|TRBV29-1|NA|TRBJ2-3
TGCAGCGTCCGAGGCAACACAGATACGCAGTATTTT
CSVRGNTDTQYF
>TRBD1|TRBV12-5|NA|TRBJ1-2
TGTGCTAGTGGTTTACCCACAGGGGGCTATGGCTACACCTTC
CASGLPTGGYGYTF
>TRBD1|TRBV6-5|NA|TRBJ1-2
TGTGCCAGCAGTTACTCTGTGGACAGGCTTTACTATGGCTACACCTTC
CASSYSVDRLYYGYTF
>NA|TRBV11-3|NA|TRBJ2-7
TGTGCCAGCAGCGTCAGCCTAGCGTTGGAGCAGTACTTC
CASSVSLALEQYF
>TRBD2|TRBV7-9|NA|TRBJ2-5
TGTGCCAGCAGCTTAGAAGTCGCGTTCGGGGGGGACTTCCAAGAGACCCAGTACTTC
CASSLEVAFGGDFQETQYF
>TRBD2|TRBV3-1/TRBV3-2|NA|TRBJ2-3
TGTGCCAGCAGCCAAGACGCCCCCCTTACTAGCGCCACAGATACGCAGTATTTT
CASSQDAPLTSATDTQYF
>NA|TRBV15|NA|TRBJ1-2
TGTGCCACCAGCGAGGCTAACTATGGCTACACCTTC
CATSEANYGYTF
>NA|TRBV4-1|few|TRBJ2-1
TGCGCCAGCAGCCAAGGGGGGGCCTACAATGAGCAGTTCTTC
CASSQGGAYNEQFF
>NA|TRBV28|NA|TRBJ2-1
TGTGCCAGCACCATAGGGGTCCCCAACAATGAGCAGTTCTTC
CASTIGVPNNEQFF
>TRBD1|TRBV6-2/TRBV6-3|few|TRBJ1-1
TGTGCCAGCAGTTACTCCACGGGACAGGGGGACACTGAAGCTTTCTTT
CASSYSTGQGDTEAFF
>TRBD2|TRBV28|NA|TRBJ2-3
TGTGCCAGCAGTTTAAGCGGACTAGCGGGAGGGAGCGATACGCAGTATTTT
CASSLSGLAGGSDTQYF
>NA|TRBV11-2|NA|TRBJ1-4
TGTGCCAGCAGCTTAGAAGGGGCAACTAATGAAAAACTGTTTTTT
CASSLEGATNEKLFF
>NA|TRBV27|NA|TRBJ1-6
TGTGCCAGCAGTTTATCCAGGAGGGGAATTCATGTCCTCCACTTT
CASSLSRRGIHVLHF
>TRBD1|TRBV11-2|NA|TRBJ2-7
TGTGCCAGCAGCTCTAACAGGGGCTTCTCCTACGAGCAGTACTTC
CASSSNRGFSYEQYF
>TRBD2|TRBV11-3|NA|TRBJ2-6
TGTGCCAGCAGCTTAGATCCGGGGGGTCGGACTGGGGCCAACGTCCTGACTTTC
CASSLDPGGRTGANVLTF
>NA|TRBV12-3/TRBV12-4|NA|TRBJ1-5
TGTGCCAGCAGCGACAGACGCAATCAGCCCCAGCATTTT
CASSDRRNQPQHF
>NA|TRBV12-1|NA|TRBJ1-1
TGTGCCAGCAGCTTTGGGCAGGGTGAAGGGAACACTGAAGCTTTCTTT
CASSFGQGEGNTEAFF
>TRBD1|TRBV7-8|NA|TRBJ1-2
TGTGCCAGCAGCTTCTCGGGACAGGGATACTATGGCTACACCTTC
CASSFSGQGYYGYTF
>NA|TRBV28|NA|TRBJ2-2
TGTGCCAGCAGCCTTATAGGGGGGGCGGACGGGGAGCTGTTTTTT
CASSLIGGADGELFF
>NA|TRBV5-1|once|TRBJ2-3
TGCGCCAGCAGCTTGGCCAACCAGGGGTCAGATACGCAGTATTTT
CASSLANQGSDTQYF
>TRBD1|TRBV11-3|NA|TRBJ2-7
TGTGCCAGCAGCAATCAGGGACAGGGCGGCGAGCAGTACTTC
CASSNQGQGGEQYF
>TRBD2|TRBV9|NA|TRBJ2-3
TGTGCCAGCAGCCTAGTAGCGGGGGGGCGGAATACGCAGTATTTT
CASSLVAGGRNTQYF
>TRBD2|TRBV11-2|NA|TRBJ2-7
TGTGCCAGCAGCCCTTGGACGGGGGGCTACGAGCAGTACTTC
CASSPWTGGYEQYF
>NA|TRBV5-1|NA|TRBJ1-1
TGCGCCAGCAGCTTGCGGGGGATTGACACTGAAGCTTTCTTT
CASSLRGIDTEAFF
>TRBD1|TRBV7-9|NA|TRBJ1-2
TGTGCCAGCAGCTCCGGACAGGGGGCGAACTATGGCTACACCTTC
CASSSGQGANYGYTF
>TRBD2|TRBV4-1|NA|TRBJ2-7
TGCGCCAGCAGCCGTGGACTAGCTGAGAGGATATACGAGCAGTACTTC
CASSRGLAERIYEQYF
>NA|TRBV6-5|NA|TRBJ1-6
TGTGCCAGCAGGTGGGGAGTAGGGAATTCACCCCTCCACTTT
CASRWGVGNSPLHF
>TRBD1|TRBV2|NA|TRBJ1-6
TGTGCCAGCAGGTGGGACAGCTTTAATTCACCCCTCCACTTT
CASRWDSFNSPLHF
>TRBD2|TRBV3-1/TRBV3-2|NA|TRBJ2-2
TGTGCCAGCAGCCAAGATCCAGCGGGGGGTAACACCGGGGAGCTGTTTTTT
CASSQDPAGGNTGELFF
>NA|TRBV6-6|once|TRBJ2-6
TGTGCCAGCAGGACCAGGTTCTCTGGGGCCAACGTCCTGACTTTC
CASRTRFSGANVLTF
>NA|TRBV7-2|NA|TRBJ2-1
TGTGCCAGCAGCCTAGGTGGGAATCCTTCAGGGGAGCAGTTCTTC
CASSLGGNPSGEQFF